A selection of T cell receptor beta chains follows, all from one sample in a study of cytomegalovirus exposure and HLA in healthy donors. Generated by immunoSEQ multiplex PCR, the TCRdb table keeps only in-frame clones and is missing some. Altogether some 190,000 clones are present, over 60% being singletons, with the ten largest covering 1.5% to 2%. The sequencing sample was made of PBMCs. The origin of the receptors is a man between 18 and 29 years old in good health and CMV-seronegative. Each CDR3 is given with its conserved first and last residue. The D gene is left open where the match is weak. Only part of the rows carry a size: once, few, many, or a class if the clone is expanded.

d_gene	abundance	j_gene	v_gene	CDR3aa	CDR3nt
.	.	TRBJ1-2	TRBV6-5	CASSTLTGFHGYTF	TGTGCCAGCAGTACCCTAACAGGGTTTCATGGCTACACCTTC
.	.	TRBJ2-1	TRBV27	CASSPRGAGDFYNEQFF	TGTGCCAGCAGTCCCCGGGGGGCGGGAGATTTCTACAATGAGCAGTTCTTC
TRBD1	few	TRBJ2-1	TRBV19	CASSPSGTGASEQFF	TGTGCCAGTAGTCCGTCCGGGACAGGGGCAAGTGAGCAGTTCTTC
TRBD2	.	TRBJ2-1	TRBV27	CASSLGLAGYNEQFF	TGTGCCAGCAGTTTGGGACTAGCGGGGTACAATGAGCAGTTCTTC
.	once	TRBJ1-2	TRBV4-1	CASSSTGAGGYGYTF	TGCGCCAGCAGCAGCACAGGCGCGGGGGGCTATGGCTACACCTTC
TRBD1	few	TRBJ1-1	TRBV15	CATSATGGRRTEAFF	TGTGCCACCAGCGCTACAGGGGGAAGGCGGACTGAAGCTTTCTTT
.	.	TRBJ1-3	TRBV23-1	CASSHPDRTSGNTIYF	TGCGCCAGCAGTCACCCTGACAGGACCTCTGGAAACACCATATATTTT
.	.	TRBJ2-2	TRBV4-1	CASSQDRLMGELFF	TGCGCCAGCAGCCAAGACAGGCTGATGGGGGAGCTGTTTTTT
.	.	TRBJ1-6	TRBV5-1	CASSLGTGPGSPLHF	TGCGCCAGCAGCTTGGGCACAGGGCCTGGTTCACCCCTCCACTTT
.	once	TRBJ2-7	TRBV5-1	CASSQQGWQYF	TGCGCCAGCAGCCAACAGGGTTGGCAGTACTTC
TRBD2	.	TRBJ2-5	TRBV19	CASWLAGKETQYF	TGTGCCAGTTGGCTAGCGGGAAAGGAGACCCAGTACTTC
.	.	TRBJ1-3	TRBV28	CASTSPTGSQSGNTIYF	TGTGCCAGCACCTCGCCGACAGGTTCCCAATCTGGAAACACCATATATTTT
TRBD1	.	TRBJ2-7	TRBV15	CATSRGGGRGEQYF	TGTGCCACCAGCAGAGGAGGGGGCAGGGGCGAGCAGTACTTC
.	.	TRBJ2-6	TRBV28	CASRPSGANVLTF	TGTGCCAGTCGTCCCTCTGGGGCCAACGTCCTGACTTTC
.	.	TRBJ1-5	TRBV28	CASSFGGAGNQPQHF	TGTGCCAGCAGTTTTGGTGGGGCGGGCAATCAGCCCCAGCATTTT
.	few	TRBJ2-2	TRBV7-2	CASSPSGTTNTGELFF	TGTGCCAGCAGCCCGAGCGGGACAACGAACACCGGGGAGCTGTTTTTT
.	.	TRBJ1-2	TRBV7-2	CASSSDAVSGYTF	TGTGCCAGCAGCTCAGACGCGGTGAGTGGCTACACCTTC
TRBD1	few	TRBJ2-5	TRBV7-9	CASSLTGEETQYF	TGTGCCAGCAGCTTGACAGGGGAAGAGACCCAGTACTTC
.	once	TRBJ1-2	TRBV11-2	CASSISYGYTF	TGTGCCAGCAGCATCAGTTATGGCTACACCTTC
TRBD1	.	TRBJ2-7	TRBV11-2	CASSRGPSYEQYF	TGTGCCAGCAGCAGGGGGCCCTCCTACGAGCAGTACTTC
TRBD2	.	TRBJ2-1	TRBV5-1	CASSLLAGGPSSYNEQFF	TGCGCCAGCAGCCTCTTAGCGGGAGGCCCAAGCTCCTACAATGAGCAGTTCTTC
TRBD2	.	TRBJ2-7	TRBV9	CASSVGAGAYEQYF	TGTGCCAGCAGCGTAGGAGCGGGGGCCTACGAGCAGTACTTC
.	.	TRBJ1-1	TRBV6-5	CASSYTGRNTEAFF	TGTGCCAGCAGTTATACCGGGAGGAACACTGAAGCTTTCTTT
.	.	TRBJ2-5	TRBV30	CAWIGEDNIRGQETQYF	TGTGCCTGGATAGGGGAGGACAACATAAGGGGCCAAGAGACCCAGTACTTC
.	.	TRBJ1-4	TRBV5-1	CASSATGKASEKLFF	TGCGCCAGCAGCGCGACAGGCAAGGCTAGTGAAAAACTGTTTTTT
.	.	TRBJ2-5	TRBV25-1	CASIPTDNAYQETQYF	TGTGCCAGCATTCCCACGGACAATGCATACCAAGAGACCCAGTACTTC
.	.	TRBJ1-2	TRBV28	CASSSPPLGGYGYTF	TGTGCCAGCAGTTCCCCCCCTCTGGGGGGGTATGGCTACACCTTC
TRBD2	.	TRBJ2-3	TRBV5-8	CASSLRLAGGDTQYF	TGTGCCAGCAGCCTTCGACTAGCGGGAGGAGATACGCAGTATTTT